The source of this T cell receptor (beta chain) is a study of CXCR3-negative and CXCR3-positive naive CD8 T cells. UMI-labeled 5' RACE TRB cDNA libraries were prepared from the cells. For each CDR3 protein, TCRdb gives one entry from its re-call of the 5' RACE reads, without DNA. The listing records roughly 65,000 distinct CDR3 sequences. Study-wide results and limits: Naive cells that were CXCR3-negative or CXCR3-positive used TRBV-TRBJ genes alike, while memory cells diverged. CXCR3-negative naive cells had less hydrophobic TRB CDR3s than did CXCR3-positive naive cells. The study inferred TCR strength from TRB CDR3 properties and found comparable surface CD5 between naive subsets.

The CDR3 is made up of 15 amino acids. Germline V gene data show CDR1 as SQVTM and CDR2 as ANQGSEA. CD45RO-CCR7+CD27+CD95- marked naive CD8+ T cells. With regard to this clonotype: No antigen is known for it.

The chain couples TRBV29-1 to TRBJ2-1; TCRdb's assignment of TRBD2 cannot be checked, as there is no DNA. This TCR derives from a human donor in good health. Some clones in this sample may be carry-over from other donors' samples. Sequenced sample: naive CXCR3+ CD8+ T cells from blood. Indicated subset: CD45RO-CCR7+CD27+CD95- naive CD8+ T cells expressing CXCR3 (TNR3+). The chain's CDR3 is CSVLGTSGPYNEQFF.